This TCR beta chain was sequenced during a study of cytomegalovirus exposure and HLA in healthy donors. At the level of the study: Among the 300 to 400 donors who were genotyped, over 70% fell in the genetic ancestry cluster that is associated with self-reported Caucasian donors. Overall study results and limits: With high specificity and sensitivity, the classifier reportedly diagnosed cytomegalovirus status. Links to common viral pathogens appeared, in a later analysis, for several of the most significant clusters. Certain sequence variants were highly shared and formed a cluster, and this cluster was likely a sequencing artifact.

On this clone: No antigen is known for it. One end of the junction does not line up with germline, which may come from a read error.

PCR amplification relied on 60 Vbeta primers (plus 13 Jbeta primers). Using immunoSEQ multiplex PCR, the repertoire was profiled, and TCRdb retains in-frame clones only, with some absent. The sample gives a few hundred thousand clones, over 65% of which show up once; less than 3.5% is in the top ten. CDR1 and CDR2 (germline): SSHAT, FNYEAQ (reference sequence). The CDR3 runs 13 residues. The gene calls are TRBV7-7 and TRBJ1-1, with D tentatively TRBD1 (5 bases). Sequencing was done on a sample of PBMCs. The clonotype originates from a woman between 25 and 40 years old in good health and CMV-seronegative. The CDR3 nucleotides are TGTGCTAGCAGCTTAGACAGCTACACTGAAGTTTTCTTT. Its protein is CASSLDSYTEVFF.